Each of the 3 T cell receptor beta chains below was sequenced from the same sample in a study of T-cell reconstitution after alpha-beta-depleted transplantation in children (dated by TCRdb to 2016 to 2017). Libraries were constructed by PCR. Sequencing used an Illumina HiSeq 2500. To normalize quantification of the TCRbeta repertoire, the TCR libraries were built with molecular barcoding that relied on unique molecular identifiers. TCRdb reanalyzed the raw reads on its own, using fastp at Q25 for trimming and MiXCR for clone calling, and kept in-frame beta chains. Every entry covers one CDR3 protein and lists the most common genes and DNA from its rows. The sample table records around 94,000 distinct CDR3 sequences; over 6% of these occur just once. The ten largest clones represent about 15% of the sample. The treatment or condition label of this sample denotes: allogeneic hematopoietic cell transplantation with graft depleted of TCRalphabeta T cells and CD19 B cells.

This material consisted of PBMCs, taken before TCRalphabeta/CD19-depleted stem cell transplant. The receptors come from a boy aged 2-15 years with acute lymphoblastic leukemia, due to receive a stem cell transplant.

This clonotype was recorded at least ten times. The CDR3 DNA reads TGTGCCAGCAGTGGGGGACTAGCGGGGCACAATGAGCAGTTCTTC. Encoded protein: CASSGGLAGHNEQFF. This chain uses TRBV6-4 with TRBJ2-1, with TRBD2 identical over 13 bases. The CDR3 is 15 residues long. Germline-derived CDR1 and CDR2 are MRHNA and SNTAGT. The V and J ends lost 4 bases and 5 bases, in that order; junction bases with no gene match: 2.

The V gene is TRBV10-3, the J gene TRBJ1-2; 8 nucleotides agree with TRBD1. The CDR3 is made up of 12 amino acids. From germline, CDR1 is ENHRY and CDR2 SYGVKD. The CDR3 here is CPATGGADGYTF. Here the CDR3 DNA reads TGTCCCGCCACAGGGGGGGCGGATGGCTACACCTTC.

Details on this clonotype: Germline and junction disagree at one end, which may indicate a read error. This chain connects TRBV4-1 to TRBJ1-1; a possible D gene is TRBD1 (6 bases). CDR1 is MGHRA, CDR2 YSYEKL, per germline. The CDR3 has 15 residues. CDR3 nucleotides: TGCGCCATCAGCCAAGGGGGGCTGGGGAGAACTGAAGCTTTCTTT. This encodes CAISQGGLGRTEAFF.